This T cell receptor (beta chain) was captured in a study of blood T cell repertoires in COVID-19. Whole-study context: From T cells, B-cell-depleted T cells, or PBMCs came the material, which was cDNA or gDNA.

The CDR3 has 16 amino acids. Trimming removed 0 bases from V and 1 base from J, with 14 bases in between. Generated by immunoSEQ multiplex PCR, the TCRdb table keeps only in-frame clones and is missing some. The sample comprises some 120,000 clones, about 80% of which are singletons, and 10% to 15% rests with the top ten. This sequence joins TRBV5-3 and TRBJ2-7; D might be TRBD2 (5 bases). TRBV5-3 is known as an ORF, though its function is uncertain. Sequencing was carried out using peripheral blood. This receptor was taken from a man in his 60s with acute or convalescent COVID-19. This CDR3 is CARSLECGRLSYEQYF. The CDR3 nucleotides read TGTGCCAGAAGCTTGGAATGTGGGAGATTGTCCTACGAGCAGTACTTC.